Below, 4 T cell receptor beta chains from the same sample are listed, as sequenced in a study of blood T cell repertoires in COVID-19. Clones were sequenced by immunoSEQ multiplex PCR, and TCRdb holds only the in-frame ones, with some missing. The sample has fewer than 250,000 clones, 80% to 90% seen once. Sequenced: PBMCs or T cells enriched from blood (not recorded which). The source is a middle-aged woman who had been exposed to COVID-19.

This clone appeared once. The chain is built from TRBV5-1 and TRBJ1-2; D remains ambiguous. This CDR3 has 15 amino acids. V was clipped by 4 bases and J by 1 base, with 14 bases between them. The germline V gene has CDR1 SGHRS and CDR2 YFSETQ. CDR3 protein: CASSPGRGINYGYTF. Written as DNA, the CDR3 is TGCGCCAGCAGCCCAGGACGGGGTATTAACTATGGCTACACCTTC.

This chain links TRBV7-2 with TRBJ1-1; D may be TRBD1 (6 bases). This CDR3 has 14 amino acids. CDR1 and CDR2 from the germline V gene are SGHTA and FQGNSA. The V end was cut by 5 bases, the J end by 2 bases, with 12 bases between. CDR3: CASSPGQTNTEAFF. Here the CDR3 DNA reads TGTGCCAGCAGCCCCGGACAGACTAACACTGAAGCTTTCTTT.

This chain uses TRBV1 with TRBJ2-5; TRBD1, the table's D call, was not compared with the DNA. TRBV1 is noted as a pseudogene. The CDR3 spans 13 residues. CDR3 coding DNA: TGCACCAGCAACCGCAGGTTCCAAGAGACCCAGTACTTC. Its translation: CTSNRRFQETQYF.

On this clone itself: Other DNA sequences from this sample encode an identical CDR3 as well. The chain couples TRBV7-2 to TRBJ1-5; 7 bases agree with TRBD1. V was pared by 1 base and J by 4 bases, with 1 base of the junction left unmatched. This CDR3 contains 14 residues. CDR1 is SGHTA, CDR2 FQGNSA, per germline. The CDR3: CASSLDRGNQPQHF. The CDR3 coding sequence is TGTGCCAGCAGCTTAGACAGGGGAAATCAGCCCCAGCATTTT.